These T cell receptor beta chains were read from a single sample in a study of CD4 and CD8 cells across lung adenocarcinoma regions. TCRdb re-called the PCR reads through MiXCR, storing one row per CDR3 protein. The sample includes tens of thousands of distinct CDR3 sequences, around 50% seen only once; the top ten take about 22%. The sequencing sample was made of CD8+ T cells from the center of a lung tumor. These receptors all come from a female donor with lung adenocarcinoma. The CD4 and CD8 labels of this study may be unreliable. Both conserved end residues are part of each CDR3. Clone size is stated in some rows and not others, as once, few, many or a class when expanded.

j_call	clone_size	v_call	cdr3_aa
TRBJ1-5	NA	TRBV28	CASSFYGNQPQHF
TRBJ2-3	NA	TRBV4-1	CASSQVPGRGATDTQYF
TRBJ2-3	NA	TRBV27	CASSLRHGFGDTQYF
TRBJ2-2	NA	TRBV6-1	CASRGRGAVSTGALYF
TRBJ2-4	NA	TRBV27	CASKVLWGREQNIQYF
TRBJ2-4	NA	TRBV10-3	CAMGQGAKNMQYF
TRBJ2-1	once	TRBV6-1	CASGTSDHYNEQFF
TRBJ2-1	NA	TRBV6-1	CASSAKLAGVNGQFF
TRBJ2-4	NA	TRBV6-1	CASRVVGGTKDIQYF
TRBJ2-3	NA	TRBV10-1	CAVSVSGIEAGLTGRLYF
TRBJ2-1	NA	TRBV4-1	CASSQARNNEQFF
NA	NA	TRBV6-1	CASSEGPTSGTSRVQFF
TRBJ1-5	many	TRBV6-1	CASSEGETGGHQPQHF
TRBJ2-1	few	TRBV6-5	CASSYLGQGDNEQFF
NA	few	TRBV24-1	CATSDSGDTALGLAGYEQYF
TRBJ2-5	NA	TRBV10-1	CASAGVDQETQYF
TRBJ2-1	NA	TRBV6-5	CASSYDLRGEEQFF
TRBJ2-3	NA	TRBV7-3	CAGSRRRPPETQYF
NA	NA	TRBV6-5	CASSNRDTYEQYF
TRBJ2-5	NA	TRBV6-1	CASKGSPGREPDTQYF
TRBJ2-2	many	TRBV7-2	CASSLRGGYTGELFF
TRBJ2-3	NA	TRBV11-2	CASSPNLAGLGAQYF
TRBJ2-4	NA	TRBV6-1	CASRGGREVNIQYF
TRBJ2-5	NA	TRBV10-3	CAGGSGGGGQETQYF
TRBJ2-5	NA	TRBV9	CASSVVGSGSETQYF
TRBJ2-5	medium-sized	TRBV27	CASSLTGQTQYF
TRBJ2-7	NA	TRBV6-5	CASSYGGASYEQYF
TRBJ2-1	many	TRBV10-3	CAIRPAGDIGEQFF
TRBJ1-2	medium-sized	TRBV28	CASSLSNYGYTF
TRBJ2-1	NA	TRBV12-3/TRBV12-4	CASTLTSAVVEQFF